A single sample gave rise to the 22 T cell receptor beta chains below, sequenced in a study of OX40 agonist ivuxolimab in advanced cancers. Clones were sequenced by immunoSEQ multiplex PCR, and TCRdb holds only the in-frame ones, with some missing. The data hold some 75,000 clones, with approximately 81% observed a single time. The material was CD4+ or CD8+ T cells sorted from blood, obtained in a trial of the OX40 agonist ivuxolimab. These receptors were taken from an adult with an advanced solid tumor such as melanoma, head and neck, liver or kidney cancer.

This clone appeared a single time. The chain carries TRBV10-3 and TRBJ1-2, with D possibly matching TRBD1 (5 bases). The CDR3 totals 13 residues. Trimming took off 4 bases at V and 1 base at J, with 7 bases between the two ends. Per the germline V gene, CDR1 is ENHRY and CDR2 is SYGVKD. CDR3 in DNA: TGTGCCATCAGTGGGGGCAGTAACTATGGCTACACCTTC. Amino acids: CAISGGSNYGYTF.

The gene calls are TRBV30 and TRBJ1-5; 8 nucleotides align to TRBD1. The CDR3 is made up of 16 amino acids. Germline values: CDR1 GTSNPN, CDR2 SVGIG (reference sequence). J was trimmed by 6 bases and V by 1 base; bases with no gene match: 11. CDR3 loop: CAWSASGTGFVQPQHF. The CDR3 DNA is TGTGCCTGGAGTGCCTCGGGGACAGGATTCGTTCAGCCCCAGCATTTT.

The chain combines TRBV5-4 with TRBJ2-5; TRBD1 aligns across 11 bases. The trim removed 4 bases at V and 7 bases at J, leaving 15 bases unmatched. CDR1 is SGHNT, CDR2 YYREEE, per germline (reference sequence). The CDR3 spans 17 residues. The DNA of the CDR3 is TGTGCCAGCAGCACGGACAGGGGGCGCATTAGATTCGGGACCCAGTACTTC. It translates to CASSTDRGRIRFGTQYF. Full variable domain (outside the CDR3, taken from reference TRBV5-4 and TRBJ2-5): ETGVTQSPTHLIKTRGQQVTLRCSSQSGHNTVSWYQQALGQGPQFIFQYYREEENGRGNFPPRFSGLQFPNYSSELNVNALELDDSALYLCASSTDRGRIRFGTQYFGPGTRLLVL.

CDR3 in DNA: TGTGCCAGCAGCCTCCAGGGACAAGGGCAAGAGACCCAGTACTTC. It yields the protein CASSLQGQGQETQYF. The rearrangement uses TRBV7-7 and TRBJ2-5, with D possibly being TRBD1 (6 bases). Germline assignment: CDR1 SSHAT and CDR2 FNYEAQ (reference sequence). CDR3 length: 15 residues. Trimming removed 5 bases at V and 2 bases at J, with 15 bases between.

The rearrangement uses TRBV28 and TRBJ2-1; tentatively, D is TRBD1 (7 bases). This CDR3 region has 16 residues. V lost 7 bases and J lost 10, with 26 bases in between. The germline gives CDR1 MDHEN, CDR2 SYDVKM. CDR3 sequence: CASMDSQGGTSREQFF. In DNA form, the CDR3 reads TGTGCCAGCATGGATAGTCAGGGGGGTACATCACGGGAGCAGTTCTTC. The variable domain in full, completed from reference TRBV28 and TRBJ2-1, reads DVKVTQSSRYLVKRTGEKVFLECVQDMDHENMFWYRQDPGLGLRLIYFSYDVKMKEKGDIPEGYSVSREKKERFSLILESASTNQTSMYLCASMDSQGGTSREQFFGPGTRLTVL.

The chain carries TRBV4-2 and TRBJ2-7; D is uncertain. V lost 3 bases, J lost 4 bases, and 10 bases lay in between. Germline CDR1 reads LGHNA; CDR2 reads YNFKEQ. The CDR3 has 13 amino acids. In DNA form, the CDR3 reads TGTGCCAGCAGCCAGGTAGGACGATACGAGCAGTACTTC. As protein: CASSQVGRYEQYF.

The chain links TRBV7-9 to TRBJ1-1; D is uncertain. The CDR3 runs 16 residues. Germline lookup yields CDR1 SEHNR and CDR2 FQNEAQ (reference sequence). V was trimmed by 5 bases and J by 4 bases, leaving 20 bases between them. In DNA form, the CDR3 reads TGTGCCAGCAGCCCAAGAGGCGGCTTGTACGGCACTGAAGCTTTCTTT. Translating gives CASSPRGGLYGTEAFF.

The rearrangement links TRBV19 to TRBJ1-5; D is unclear. With 0 bases removed from V and 7 bases from J, the gap between germline ends came to 10 bases. Germline V gene data show CDR1 as LNHDA and CDR2 as SQIVND (reference sequence). CDR3 length: 14 amino acids. The CDR3 sequence is CASSIDKARQPQHF. The CDR3 DNA reads as TGTGCCAGTAGTATAGATAAGGCCCGGCAGCCCCAGCATTTT. The full variable domain, rest sourced from reference TRBV19 and TRBJ1-5, is DGGITQSPKYLFRKEGQNVTLSCEQNLNHDAMYWYRQDPGQGLRLIYYSQIVNDFQKGDIAEGYSVSREKKESFPLTVTSAQKNPTAFYLCASSIDKARQPQHFGDGTRLSIL.

The chain has TRBV9 and TRBJ1-2; D not resolved. The V end was cut by 3 bases, the J end by 2 bases, with 11 bases between. The CDR3 length is 14 residues. The germline V gene encodes CDR1 SGDLS and CDR2 YYNGEE. The DNA for the CDR3 is TGTGCCAGCAGCGCCCCCTGGAGCAACTATGGCTACACCTTC. Protein: CASSAPWSNYGYTF.

V and J are TRBV2 and TRBJ2-3; 9 bases match TRBD1. The V gene end was trimmed by 8 bases and the J gene end by 1 base; junction bases not matched to a gene: 4. The germline CDR1 and CDR2 sequences are SNHLY and FYNNEI. The CDR3 spans 14 residues. CDR3 sequence: CASGGTGRTDTQYF. CDR3 bases: TGTGCCAGCGGGGGGACAGGGCGCACAGATACGCAGTATTTT.

The J gene is TRBJ2-3, the V gene TRBV28; D remains ambiguous. The germline CDR1 and CDR2 sequences are MDHEN and SYDVKM. V dropped 6 bases and J dropped 3 bases, with 7 bases sitting between them. The CDR3 runs 12 residues. This CDR3 reads CASSLQTDTQYF. In DNA form, the CDR3 reads TGTGCCAGCAGCCTACAAACAGATACGCAGTATTTT.

This clone has only one observation. This rearrangement joins TRBV15 to TRBJ2-1, with no clear D. Trimming cost V 0 bases and J 2 bases, with 11 bases left between them. Germline CDR1 is LNHNV and CDR2 is YYDKDF (reference sequence). The CDR3 is made up of 16 amino acids. For the CDR3, the DNA is TGTGCCACCAGCAGAGATCTGGGCGGTGCCTACAATGAGCAGTTCTTC. Translated: CATSRDLGGAYNEQFF.

The rearrangement uses TRBV7-9 and TRBJ2-1; D might be TRBD1 or TRBD2, each matching 6 bases. Germline assignment: CDR1 SEHNR and CDR2 FQNEAQ (reference sequence). V was clipped by 0 bases and J by 3 bases, with 12 bases between them. The CDR3 totals 16 residues. The CDR3 sequence: CASSLARGVVYNEQFF. The CDR3 nucleotides read TGTGCCAGCAGCTTAGCGAGGGGGGTGGTCTACAATGAGCAGTTCTTC.

The chain joins TRBV28 to TRBJ1-2; D unclear. Germline CDR1 is MDHEN and CDR2 is SYDVKM. The CDR3 consists of 11 residues. Deletions cut 4 bases from V and 8 bases from J, with 8 bases between. The CDR3 DNA reads as TGTGCCAGCAGTTCCAGTCGGGGCTACACCTTC. It yields the protein CASSSSRGYTF.

The CDR3 DNA reads TGCGCCAGCAGCCCCCCCCTGACACCTATAGTATACAATGAGCAGTTCTTC. It specifies CASSPPLTPIVYNEQFF. This chain uses TRBV5-1 with TRBJ2-1, with D unresolved. The CDR3 runs to 17 residues. CDR1 is SGHRS, CDR2 YFSETQ, per germline. The V end lost 4 bases, the J end lost 4 bases, and 21 bases lay between the germline ends.

The DNA for the CDR3 is TGTGCCAGCGGACTAGCGGGGGGCACAGATACGCAGTATTTT. It codes for CASGLAGGTDTQYF. This chain uses TRBV5-4 with TRBJ2-3; TRBD2 matches at 13 bases. The germline gives CDR1 SGHNT, CDR2 YYREEE (reference sequence). The ends lost 7 bases at V and 1 base at J; junction bases unmatched: 0. The CDR3 has 14 residues.

The count of this clone is one. The V call is TRBV4-3, the J call TRBJ2-5, with a tentative D call TRBD1 (5 bases). The V end lost 0 bases, the J end lost 1 base, and 9 bases lay between the germline ends. From germline, CDR1 is LGHNA and CDR2 YSLEER. This CDR3 comprises 15 residues. As DNA, the CDR3 is TGCGCCAGCAGCCAAGATCCAGGGTTCCAAGAGACCCAGTACTTC. This encodes CASSQDPGFQETQYF.

Judged by abundance, this clone is medium-sized (0.01 to 0.1%). J is TRBJ1-5 and V is TRBV10-3; possible D gene TRBD1, 6 bases. V lost 0 bases to trimming and J lost 7 bases, with 13 bases between them. Per germline, CDR1 ENHRY and CDR2 SYGVKD. The CDR3 has 15 amino acids. The CDR3 DNA reads TGTGCCATCAGTGAGTCAGACGGGGGCTGGCAGCCCCAGCATTTT. It is translated as CAISESDGGWQPQHF.

This clone has a handful of counts. The rearrangement joins TRBV4-2 to TRBJ1-1, with D tentatively TRBD1 (5 bases). Germline values: CDR1 LGHNA, CDR2 YNFKEQ. Trimming stripped 0 bases from V and 6 bases from J, with 8 bases between. CDR3 length: 13 amino acids. The CDR3 DNA reads TGTGCCAGCAGCCAAGATGGGGGGGCTGAAGCTTTCTTT. It yields the protein CASSQDGGAEAFF.

V is TRBV6-1 and J is TRBJ2-4; possible D gene TRBD2, 6 bases. The CDR3 runs to 15 residues. With 7 bases removed from V and 10 bases from J, the gap between germline ends came to 23 bases. Germline V gene lookup returns CDR1 MNHNS and CDR2 SASEGT. The CDR3 sequence: CASIEAEGLPWIQYF. CDR3 DNA sequence: TGTGCCAGCATTGAGGCGGAAGGACTACCCTGGATTCAGTACTTC.

The chain recombines TRBV11-3 with TRBJ2-1, with 8 bases fitting TRBD2. Per the germline V gene, CDR1 is SGHNT and CDR2 is YENEEA. This CDR3 has 14 residues. J lost 4 bases, V lost 5 bases, and 4 bases had no gene match. The chain's CDR3 is CASSSGSGYNEQFF. DNA for the CDR3: TGTGCCAGCAGCAGCGGGAGCGGGTACAATGAGCAGTTCTTC.

This clone was recorded only once. V is TRBV28 and J is TRBJ2-7; D possibly corresponds to TRBD1 (5 bases). The V gene's germline CDR1 is MDHEN and CDR2 SYDVKM. Trimming cost V 5 bases and J 0 bases, with 8 bases left between them. CDR3 length: 13 residues. For the CDR3, the DNA is TGTGCCAGCAGTAGGGGCGACTCCTACGAGCAGTACTTC. It is translated as CASSRGDSYEQYF.